The 2 T cell receptor beta chains given below trace back to one sample, sequenced in a study of vaccination and CD4 T cells after COVID-19. Treatment indicated: roughly 11-day PBMC culture with coronavirus spike peptide pools or control peptides (ViraFEST assay). Antigens of these TCRs are unknown. Cultured CD4+ T cell DNA was sequenced using the Oncomine TCR Beta short-read assay. Via MiXCR, TCRdb re-called the PCR reads, giving one row per CDR3 protein. Of just over 20,000 distinct CDR3 sequences detected, over 40% appear once; the ten largest clones hold 4% to 6%. The sequencing sample was made of CD4+ T cells from blood, cultured in vitro. These receptors were taken from a human donor who had recovered from COVID-19.

In the case of this clonotype: The final CDR3 position lacks the conserved phenylalanine or tryptophan, pointing to a likely read error. This chain uses TRBV7-3 with TRBJ1-2; D might be TRBD1 (6 bases). Trimming pared 1 base from V and 2 bases from J, leaving 11 bases between. CDR1 is SGHTA, CDR2 FQGTGA, per germline. The CDR3 has 15 residues. The CDR3 nucleotides read TGTGCCAGCAGCTTAATATACAGGGTGAACTATGGCTACACCCTC. Its protein product is CASSLIYRVNYGYTL.

This chain connects TRBV27 to TRBJ1-2, with 7 bases aligning to TRBD1. CDR1 MNHEY and CDR2 SMNVEV come from the germline V gene (reference sequence). V lost 6 bases, J lost 5 bases, and 9 bases stayed unmatched. This CDR3 contains 14 residues. As DNA, the CDR3 is TGTGCCAGCAGAACGGGAGACAGGGTGTATGGCTACACCTTC. Amino acids: CASRTGDRVYGYTF.